This T cell receptor beta chain was captured by sequencing in a study of shared clonotypes between healthy human individuals. Trimming took off 5 bases at V and 0 bases at J, with 10 bases between the two ends. The CDR3 runs to 15 residues. Germline lookup yields CDR1 SGHVS and CDR2 FQNEAQ. This table comes from immunoSEQ multiplex PCR, and its TCRdb copy is limited to in-frame clones, with some not included. This sample has 1.4 million to 1.5 million clones; roughly 96% occur once, and the top ten carry about 1.2%. This chain connects TRBV7-8 to TRBJ1-4, with D hard to call. Source material: naive CD4+ T cells sorted from blood. Subset reported: CD45RA+ positively selected. The receptor was isolated from a young man in good health. CDR3 DNA sequence: TGTGCCAGCAGCCAAGACACCACAACTAATGAAAAACTGTTTTTT. It translates to CASSQDTTTNEKLFF. Full variable domain (remainder filled in from reference TRBV7-8 and TRBJ1-4): GAGVSQSPRYKVAKRGQDVALRCDPISGHVSLFWYQQALGQGPEFLTYFQNEAQLDKSGLPSDRFFAERPEGSVSTLKIQRTQQEDSAVYLCASSQDTTTNEKLFFGSGTQLSVL.